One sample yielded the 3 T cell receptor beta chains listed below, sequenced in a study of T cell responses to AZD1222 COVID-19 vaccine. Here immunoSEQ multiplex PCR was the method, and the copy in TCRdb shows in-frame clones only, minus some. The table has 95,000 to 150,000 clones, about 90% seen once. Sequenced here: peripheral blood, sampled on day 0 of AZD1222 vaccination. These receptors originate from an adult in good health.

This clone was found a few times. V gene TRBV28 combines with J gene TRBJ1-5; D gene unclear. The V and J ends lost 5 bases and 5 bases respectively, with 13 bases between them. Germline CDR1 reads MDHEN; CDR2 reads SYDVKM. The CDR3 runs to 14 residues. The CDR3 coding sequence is TGTGCCAGCAGTCCCCAAGGCGAACATCAGCCCCAGCATTTT. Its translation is CASSPQGEHQPQHF.

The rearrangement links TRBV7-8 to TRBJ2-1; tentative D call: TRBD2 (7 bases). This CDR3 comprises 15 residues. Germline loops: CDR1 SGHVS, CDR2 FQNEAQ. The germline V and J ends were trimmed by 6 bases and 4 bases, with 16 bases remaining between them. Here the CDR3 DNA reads TGTGCCAGCAGACATAAGCGGGGACAATACAATGAGCAGTTCTTC. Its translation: CASRHKRGQYNEQFF. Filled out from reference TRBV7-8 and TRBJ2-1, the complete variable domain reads GAGVSQSPRYKVAKRGQDVALRCDPISGHVSLFWYQQALGQGPEFLTYFQNEAQLDKSGLPSDRFFAERPEGSVSTLKIQRTQQEDSAVYLCASRHKRGQYNEQFFGPGTRLTVL.

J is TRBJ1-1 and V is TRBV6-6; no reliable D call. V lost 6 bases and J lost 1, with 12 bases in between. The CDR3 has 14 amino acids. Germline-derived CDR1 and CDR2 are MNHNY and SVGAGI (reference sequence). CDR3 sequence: CASSPQGQNTEAFF. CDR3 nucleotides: TGTGCCAGCAGCCCACAAGGCCAGAACACTGAAGCTTTCTTT.